This T cell receptor beta chain was identified during a study of CD8+CD57+ T cells in acquired aplastic anemia (dated by TCRdb to 2016 to 2019). For context, the study as a whole: A mean of about 3.2 ug of DNA, ranging from roughly 0.19 to 27.4 ug, was extracted from sorted CD4+ and CD8+ cells. Healthy donor samples averaged approximately 10 million reads for CD4+ and fewer than 12 million for CD8+ cells. Results the study describes overall, beyond this receptor: CD8+ Simpson's diversity did not differ significantly between patients and healthy controls (P=0.060). Twenty-nine CD8+ CDR3 sequences were found to be shared between patients and controls, but these sequences appeared to be highly expressed in patients and within the immunodominant clones of the patients.

In the study, sorted CD4+ and CD8+ blood T cells from patients with severe aplastic anemia and from healthy subjects underwent deep sequencing of TCR repertoires. Ficoll-Paque density gradient centrifugation was used to isolate peripheral blood mononuclear cells. CD4+ and CD8+ T cells were sorted by FACS or magnetic beads before DNA extraction. Reading from cysteine to phenylalanine, the CDR3 counts 15 amino acids. The retained sequence is limited to the CDR3, 45 bases, with the frame set at the first base. Trimming removed 4 bases from V and 12 bases from J; the gene matches leave 13 bases unexplained. CDR1 SEHNR and CDR2 FQNEAQ were looked up in the germline V gene (reference sequence). This clonotype has at least ten counts. Its antigen specificity is not known. No base qualities exist here, and no much larger clone lies one base off it. Genomic DNA was used as template for profiling of TCR beta VDJ combinations and CDR3 sequences. An Illumina HiSeq 2000 was the platform used for TCR repertoire sequencing. In the source study's methods: Repertoire assessment relied on Simpson's diversity index, CDR3 size and DJ length profiles, and TRBV/TRBJ rearrangement plots. The most abundant DNA sequence in the deep sequencing data was defined as the immunodominant clone. CDR3 amino acid sequences were checked for sharing across subjects and were also compared against the VDJdb database and published repertoires. The public sequencing data were trimmed at Q25 with fastp and processed into clonotypes with MiXCR by TCRdb, which kept only in-frame beta chains. Rows with one shared CDR3 protein collapse into an entry with the most common genes and DNA. The V and J calls and clone size are TCRdb's, not the authors'. Present in this sample are around 170,000 distinct CDR3 sequences, about half of which were seen just once. Approximately 2.9% of the sample comes from the top ten.

Recombination joined TRBV7-9 with TRBJ2-1; 9 of the junction bases match TRBD2. The clonotype comes from a human donor in good health. The sample consisted of sorted CD4+, CD8+, or CD8+CD57+ T cells (not recorded which) from PBMCs. The bases read TGTGCCAGCAGCTCCGCAGCTCTAGCGGGGACGGGGCAGTTCTTC. Its coded protein is CASSSAALAGTGQFF.